Following are 5 T cell receptor beta chains from one sample sequenced in a study of cytomegalovirus exposure and HLA in healthy donors. Primers: 60 Vbeta forward and 13 Jbeta reverse. The protocol was immunoSEQ multiplex PCR, while the TCRdb copy is restricted to in-frame clones and leaves out a portion. This table holds some 200,000 clones, roughly three quarters found once. Sequenced input: PBMCs. These receptors came from a man in his forties or fifties in good health and CMV-seronegative.

The chain combines TRBV11-2 with TRBJ2-1; TRBD2 matches at 12 bases. The CDR3 extends over 16 amino acids. J lost 10 bases, V lost 0 bases, and 7 bases had no gene match. Germline-derived CDR1 and CDR2 are SGHAT and FQNNGV. CDR3 loop: CASSLDRLAGAEEQFF. The CDR3 DNA reads as TGTGCCAGCAGCTTAGATCGACTAGCGGGAGCGGAGGAGCAGTTCTTC. Together with reference TRBV11-2 and TRBJ2-1, the CDR3 gives the full variable domain: EAGVAQSPRYKIIEKRQSVAFWCNPISGHATLYWYQQILGQGPKLLIQFQNNGVVDDSQLPKDRFSAERLKGVDSTLKIQPAKLEDSAVYLCASSLDRLAGAEEQFFGPGTRLTVL.

The chain links TRBV9 to TRBJ2-7; the match to TRBD1 covers 7 bases. After removal of 4 bases from V and 1 base from J, the junction contained 5 bases not matched to a gene. The CDR3 is 14 amino acids. Germline CDR1 is SGDLS and CDR2 is YYNGEE. The CDR3: CASSTRQGSYEQYF. CDR3 nucleotide sequence: TGTGCCAGCAGCACGAGACAGGGATCCTACGAGCAGTACTTC.

This clone was detected a few times. The chain combines TRBV19 with TRBJ2-3; D may be TRBD2 (7 bases). V was shortened by 7 bases and J by 6 bases, with 20 bases between the two germline ends. CDR1 and CDR2 from the germline V gene are LNHDA and SQIVND (reference sequence). This CDR3 is built from 15 residues. CDR3 sequence: CASTPRFRGADTQYF. The CDR3 DNA sequence: TGTGCCAGTACCCCACGTTTTCGGGGGGCGGATACGCAGTATTTT.

This clone was seen just once. This rearrangement joins TRBV6-1 to TRBJ1-2; 11 bases map to TRBD1. The V segment lost 4 bases and the J segment 2 bases; nucleotides outside the gene matches: 9. The length of the CDR3 is 17 residues. CDR1 and CDR2 from the germline V gene are MNHNS and SASEGT. Here the CDR3 DNA reads TGTGCCAGCAGTGGGGGACAGGGGGTAAATTTCAACTATGGCTACACCTTC. Translated: CASSGGQGVNFNYGYTF.

This chain connects TRBV5-1 to TRBJ2-4, with 8 bases identical to TRBD2. Germline trimming cut 5 bases from V and 8 bases from J; bases unmatched to any gene: 18. The V gene's germline CDR1 is SGHRS and CDR2 YFSETQ. The CDR3 has 17 amino acids. Here the CDR3 reads CASSRKNTGGPSDIQYF. CDR3 sequence (DNA): TGCGCCAGCAGTAGAAAAAATACGGGAGGGCCCTCTGACATTCAGTACTTC. The full variable domain, its missing parts supplied by reference TRBV5-1 and TRBJ2-4, is KAGVTQTPRYLIKTRGQQVTLSCSPISGHRSVSWYQQTPGQGLQFLFEYFSETQRNKGNFPGRFSGRQFSNSRSEMNVSTLELGDSALYLCASSRKNTGGPSDIQYFGAGTRLSVL.